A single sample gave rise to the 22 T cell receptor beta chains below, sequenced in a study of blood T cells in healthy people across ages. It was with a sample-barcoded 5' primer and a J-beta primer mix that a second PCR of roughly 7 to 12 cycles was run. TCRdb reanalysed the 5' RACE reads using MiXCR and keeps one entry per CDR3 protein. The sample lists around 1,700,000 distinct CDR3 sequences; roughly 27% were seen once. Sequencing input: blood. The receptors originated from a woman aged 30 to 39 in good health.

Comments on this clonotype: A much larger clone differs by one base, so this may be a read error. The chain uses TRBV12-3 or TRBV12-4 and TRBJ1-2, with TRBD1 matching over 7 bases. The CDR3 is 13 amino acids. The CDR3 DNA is TGTGCCAGCAGCCGCCGGGACAGCTATGACTACACCTTC. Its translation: CASSRRDSYDYTF.

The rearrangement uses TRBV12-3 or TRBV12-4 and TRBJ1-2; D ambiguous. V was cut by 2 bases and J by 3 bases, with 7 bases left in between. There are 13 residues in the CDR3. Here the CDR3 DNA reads TGTGCCAGCAGTTTAACGGCGGACTATGGCTACACCTTC. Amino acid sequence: CASSLTADYGYTF.

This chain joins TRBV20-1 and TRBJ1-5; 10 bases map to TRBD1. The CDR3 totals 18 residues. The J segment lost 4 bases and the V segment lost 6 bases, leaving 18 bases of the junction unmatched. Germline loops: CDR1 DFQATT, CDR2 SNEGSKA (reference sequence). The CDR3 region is CSALVYGTGDGGNQPQHF. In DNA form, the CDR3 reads TGCAGTGCACTCGTCTATGGGACAGGGGATGGTGGTAATCAGCCCCAGCATTTT.

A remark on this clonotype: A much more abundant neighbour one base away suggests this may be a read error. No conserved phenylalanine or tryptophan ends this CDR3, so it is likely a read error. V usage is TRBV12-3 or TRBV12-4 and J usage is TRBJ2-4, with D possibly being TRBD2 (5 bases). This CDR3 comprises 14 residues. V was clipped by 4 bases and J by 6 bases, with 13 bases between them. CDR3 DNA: TGTGCCAGCAGTTCCCCGGAGGTCCTAAACATTCAGTACTTA. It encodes CASSSPEVLNIQYL.

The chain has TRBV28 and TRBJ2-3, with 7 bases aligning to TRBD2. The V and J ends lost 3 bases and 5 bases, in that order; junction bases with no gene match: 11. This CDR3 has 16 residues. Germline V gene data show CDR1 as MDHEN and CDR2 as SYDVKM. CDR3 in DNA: TGTGCCAGCAGTTTGACCGTAAGCGGGGCCTTAGATACGCAGTATTTT. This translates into CASSLTVSGALDTQYF.

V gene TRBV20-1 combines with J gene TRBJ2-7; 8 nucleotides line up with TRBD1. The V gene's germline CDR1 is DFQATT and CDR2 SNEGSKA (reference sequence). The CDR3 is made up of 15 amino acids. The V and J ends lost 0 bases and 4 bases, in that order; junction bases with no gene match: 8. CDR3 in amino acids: CSARDPGGLGYEQYF. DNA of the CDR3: TGCAGTGCTAGAGATCCAGGGGGCCTCGGGTACGAGCAGTACTTC.

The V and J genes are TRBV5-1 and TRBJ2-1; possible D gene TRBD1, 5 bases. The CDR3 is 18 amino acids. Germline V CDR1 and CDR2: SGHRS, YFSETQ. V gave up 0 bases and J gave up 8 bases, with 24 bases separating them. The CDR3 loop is CASSLGLSKLTDSDEQFF. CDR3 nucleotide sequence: TGCGCCAGCAGCTTGGGCTTGAGTAAGTTGACCGACAGTGATGAGCAGTTCTTC.

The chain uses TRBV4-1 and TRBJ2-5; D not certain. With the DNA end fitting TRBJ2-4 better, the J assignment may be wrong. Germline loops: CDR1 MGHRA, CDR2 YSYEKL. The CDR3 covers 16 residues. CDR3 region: CASSQVRTIVKNIQYF. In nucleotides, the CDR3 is TGCGCCAGCAGCCAAGTCCGTACTATAGTCAAAAACATTCAGTACTTC.

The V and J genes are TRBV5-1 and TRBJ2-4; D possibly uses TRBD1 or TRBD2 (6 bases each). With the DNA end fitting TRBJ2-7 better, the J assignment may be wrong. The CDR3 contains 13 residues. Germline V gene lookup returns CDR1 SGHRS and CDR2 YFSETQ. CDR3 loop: CASSAGGPLEQYF. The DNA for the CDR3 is TGCGCCAGCAGCGCTGGGGGGCCTCTCGAGCAGTACTTC.

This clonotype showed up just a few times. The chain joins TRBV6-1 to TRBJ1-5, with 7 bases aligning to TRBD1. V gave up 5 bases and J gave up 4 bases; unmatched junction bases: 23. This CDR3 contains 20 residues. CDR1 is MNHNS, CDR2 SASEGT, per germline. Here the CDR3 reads CASSRIRILGGENLNQPQHF. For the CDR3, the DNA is TGTGCCAGCAGTAGGATTCGTATACTAGGGGGCGAGAACTTGAATCAGCCCCAGCATTTT.

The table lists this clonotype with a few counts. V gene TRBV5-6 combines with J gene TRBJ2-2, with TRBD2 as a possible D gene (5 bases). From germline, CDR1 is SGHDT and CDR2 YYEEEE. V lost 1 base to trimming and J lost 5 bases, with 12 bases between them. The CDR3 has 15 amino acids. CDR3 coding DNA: TGTGCCAGCAGCTTGACGGGGTTGGGAACCGGGGAGCTGTTTTTT. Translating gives CASSLTGLGTGELFF. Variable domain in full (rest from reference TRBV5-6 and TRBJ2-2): DAGVTQSPTHLIKTRGQQVTLRCSPKSGHDTVSWYQQALGQGPQFIFQYYEEEERQRGNFPDRFSGHQFPNYSSELNVNALLLGDSALYLCASSLTGLGTGELFFGEGSRLTVL.

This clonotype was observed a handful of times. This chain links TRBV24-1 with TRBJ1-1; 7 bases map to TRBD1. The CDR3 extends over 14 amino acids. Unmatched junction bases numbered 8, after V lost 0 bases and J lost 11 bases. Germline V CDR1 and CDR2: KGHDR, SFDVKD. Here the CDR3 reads CATSDLDRAAGAFF. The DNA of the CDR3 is TGTGCCACCAGTGATTTGGACAGGGCAGCGGGGGCTTTCTTT.

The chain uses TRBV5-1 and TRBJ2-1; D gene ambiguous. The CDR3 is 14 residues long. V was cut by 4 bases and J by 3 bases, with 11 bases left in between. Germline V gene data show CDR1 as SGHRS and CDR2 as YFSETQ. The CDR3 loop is CASSPSYGYNEQFF. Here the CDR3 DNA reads TGCGCCAGCAGCCCTTCCTACGGCTACAATGAGCAGTTCTTC.

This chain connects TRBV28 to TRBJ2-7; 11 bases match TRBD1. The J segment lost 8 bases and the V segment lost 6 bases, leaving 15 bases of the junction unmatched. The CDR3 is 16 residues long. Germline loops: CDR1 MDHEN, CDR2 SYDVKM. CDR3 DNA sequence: TGTGCCAGCAGGGACAGGGGGCGTCGACCAGCTACGAAGCAGTACTTC. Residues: CASRDRGRRPATKQYF.

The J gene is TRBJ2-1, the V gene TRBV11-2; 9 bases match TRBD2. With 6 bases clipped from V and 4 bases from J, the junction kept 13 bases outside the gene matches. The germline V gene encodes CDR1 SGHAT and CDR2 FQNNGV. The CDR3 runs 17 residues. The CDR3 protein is CASRPSVAGDGYNEQFF. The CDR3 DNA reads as TGTGCCAGCAGACCTTCCGTAGCGGGAGATGGGTACAATGAGCAGTTCTTC.

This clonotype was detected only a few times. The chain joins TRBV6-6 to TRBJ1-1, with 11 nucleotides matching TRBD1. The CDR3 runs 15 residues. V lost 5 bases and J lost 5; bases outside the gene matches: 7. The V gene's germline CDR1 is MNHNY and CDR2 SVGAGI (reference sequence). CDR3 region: CASSKGQGARTEAFF. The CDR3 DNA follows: TGTGCCAGCAGTAAAGGACAGGGGGCAAGGACTGAAGCTTTCTTT.

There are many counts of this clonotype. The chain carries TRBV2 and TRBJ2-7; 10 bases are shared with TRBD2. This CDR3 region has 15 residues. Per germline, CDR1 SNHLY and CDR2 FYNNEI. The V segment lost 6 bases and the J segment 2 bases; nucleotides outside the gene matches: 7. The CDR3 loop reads CASRPRTSGTYEQYF. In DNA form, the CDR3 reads TGTGCCAGCAGACCTCGGACTAGCGGAACCTACGAGCAGTACTTC.

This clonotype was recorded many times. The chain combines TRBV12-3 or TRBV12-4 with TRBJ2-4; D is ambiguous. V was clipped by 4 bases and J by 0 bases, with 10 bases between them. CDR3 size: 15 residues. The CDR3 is CASSSRWGAKNIQYF. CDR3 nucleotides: TGTGCCAGCAGTTCGCGGTGGGGAGCCAAAAACATTCAGTACTTC.

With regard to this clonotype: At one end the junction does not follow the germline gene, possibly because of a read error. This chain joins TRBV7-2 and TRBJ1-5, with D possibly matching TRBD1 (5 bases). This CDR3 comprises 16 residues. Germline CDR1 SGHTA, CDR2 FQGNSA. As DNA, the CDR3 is TGTGCCAGCAGCTTAGTTGCAGGGTTTAGCAATCAGCTCCAGCATTTT. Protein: CASSLVAGFSNQLQHF.

The CDR3 nucleotides read TGTGCCAGCAGTTATCTAGCGGGAGGTGCAATGGAGACCCAGTACTTC. Translated: CASSYLAGGAMETQYF. The chain uses TRBV12-3 or TRBV12-4 and TRBJ2-5; 11 bases match TRBD2. CDR3 length equals 16 residues. The trim removed 4 bases at V and 5 bases at J, leaving 9 bases unmatched.

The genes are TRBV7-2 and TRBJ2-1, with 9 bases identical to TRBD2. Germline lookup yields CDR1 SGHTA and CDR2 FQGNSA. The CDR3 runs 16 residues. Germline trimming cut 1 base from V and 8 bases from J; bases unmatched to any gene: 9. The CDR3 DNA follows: TGTGCCAGCAGCTTAGTATTTAGCGGGGGTTTAGATGAGCAGTTCTTC. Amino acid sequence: CASSLVFSGGLDEQFF.

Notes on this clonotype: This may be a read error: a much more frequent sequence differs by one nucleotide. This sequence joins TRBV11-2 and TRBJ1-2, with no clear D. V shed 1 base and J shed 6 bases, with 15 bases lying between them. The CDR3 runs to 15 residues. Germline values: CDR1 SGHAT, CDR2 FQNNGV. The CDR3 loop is CASSLAATGLHGYTF. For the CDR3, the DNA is TGTGCCAGCAGCTTAGCGGCTACCGGTCTCCATGGCTACACCTTC.